This TCR beta chain was identified during a study of blood T cell repertoires in COVID-19. As for the study in general: Sources were T cells, B-cell-depleted T cells, or PBMCs; the material itself was cDNA or gDNA.

CDR3 size: 16 residues. Germline values: CDR1 LGHDT, CDR2 YNNKEL (reference sequence). The trim removed 7 bases at V and 5 bases at J, leaving 10 bases unmatched. How the authors handled the data: Estimation of nucleated cell counts relied on the amplification of reference gene primers. TCRdb's table, derived via immunoSEQ multiplex PCR, lists solely in-frame clones and lacks some. For V, J and clone size, that table is used; D and trimming come from the DNA. The sample has about 110,000 clones, approximately 79% seen once. This chain links TRBV3-1 (or the pseudogene TRBV3-2) with TRBJ2-1; 11 nucleotides line up with TRBD2. Sequenced input: peripheral blood. This TCR was sampled from a man between 65 and 79 years old with active or convalescent COVID-19. CDR3 loop: CASIDSSGGWDNEQFF. The CDR3 DNA is TGTGCCAGCATCGACTCTAGCGGGGGGTGGGACAATGAGCAGTTCTTC.